In its sample, the clone carrying this T cell receptor (beta chain) was seen once. The target antigen is unknown. CDR3 length: 14 residues. Germline V gene data show CDR1 as MDHEN and CDR2 as SYDVKM. Trimming removed 5 bases at V and 6 bases at J, with 14 bases between. Method: immunoSEQ multiplex PCR; TCRdb's copy keeps in-frame clones and lacks some. Among some 650,000 clones listed, about 96% were seen once. This entry belongs to a study of shared clonotypes between healthy human individuals. Study results and caveats: Rarefaction showed sorted-subset sequencing was incomplete despite large depth.

Sequenced material: naive CD4+ T cells sorted from blood. Subset: CD45RA+ positively selected. The TCR sequence derives from a woman in her twenties or thirties in good health. V is TRBV28 and J is TRBJ1-5; tentatively, D is TRBD1 (5 bases). The CDR3 region has the DNA TGTGCCAGCAGTCCGTCGGGGGGATTTCAGCCCCAGCATTTT. This translates into CASSPSGGFQPQHF.